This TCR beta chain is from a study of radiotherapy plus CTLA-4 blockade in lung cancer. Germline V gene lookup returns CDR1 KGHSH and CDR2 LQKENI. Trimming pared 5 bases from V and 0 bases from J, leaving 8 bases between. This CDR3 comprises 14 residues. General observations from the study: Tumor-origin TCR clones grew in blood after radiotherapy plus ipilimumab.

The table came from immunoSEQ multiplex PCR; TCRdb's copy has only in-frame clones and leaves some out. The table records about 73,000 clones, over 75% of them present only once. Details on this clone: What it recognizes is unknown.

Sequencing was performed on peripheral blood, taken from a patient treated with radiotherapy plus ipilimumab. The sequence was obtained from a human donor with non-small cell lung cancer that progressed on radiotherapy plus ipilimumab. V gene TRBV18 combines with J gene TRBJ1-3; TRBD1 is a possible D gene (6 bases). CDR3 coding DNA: TGTGCCAGCTCATCGGACAGCTCTGGAAACACCATATATTTT. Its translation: CASSSDSSGNTIYF.